These 12 T cell receptor beta chains share one sample of origin, sequenced in a study of response to subunit inactivated influenza vaccine. Each CDR3 protein is one row after TCRdb ran MiXCR on the RT-PCR reads. Of hundreds of thousands of distinct CDR3 sequences listed, approximately 14% are singletons. This sample comprised PBMCs from blood, obtained approximately 15 days before vaccination. The receptors here all came from a man between 50 and 59 years old who received an inactivated influenza vaccine.

The rearrangement joins TRBV7-2 to TRBJ2-3; a possible D gene is TRBD1 (5 bases). The germline V gene encodes CDR1 SGHTA and CDR2 FQGNSA. The CDR3 spans 13 residues. Trimming took off 9 bases at V and 2 bases at J, with 12 bases between the two ends. The CDR3 is CASNQGNTDTQYF. In DNA, the CDR3 is TGTGCCAGTAACCAGGGAAACACAGATACGCAGTATTTT.

This clonotype was seen only a few times. This sequence joins TRBV20-1 and TRBJ1-1; D is perhaps TRBD1 (6 bases). The CDR3 length is 13 residues. CDR1 is DFQATT, CDR2 SNEGSKA, per germline (reference sequence). The V end was cut by 7 bases, the J end by 4 bases, with 16 bases between. CDR3 DNA sequence: TGCAGTGTTCGGTCAGGGGTTGGCACTGAAGCTTTCTTT. This encodes CSVRSGVGTEAFF.

This clonotype showed up just a few times. The chain joins TRBV5-1 to TRBJ2-5, with D unclear. Germline V CDR1 and CDR2: SGHRS, YFSETQ. The CDR3 is made up of 15 amino acids. Trimming took off 4 bases at V and 0 bases at J, with 13 bases between the two ends. The CDR3 DNA sequence: TGCGCCAGCAGCCCAATGATAGGCTACCAAGAGACCCAGTACTTC. Translation gives CASSPMIGYQETQYF.

A few counts support this clonotype. The rearrangement links TRBV4-1 to TRBJ1-2; D may be TRBD1 (6 bases). Germline CDR1 is MGHRA and CDR2 is YSYEKL. The CDR3 runs to 16 residues. Trimming cost V 4 bases and J 8 bases, with 23 bases left between them. This chain's CDR3 is CASSLIGGRGIIGYTF. The CDR3 nucleotides are TGCGCCAGCAGCCTTATCGGAGGCAGGGGTATTATAGGCTACACCTTC.

The chain links TRBV18 to TRBJ1-4; 10 nucleotides line up with TRBD1. The CDR3 loop spans 15 amino acids. Germline V gene lookup returns CDR1 KGHSH and CDR2 LQKENI. V lost 5 bases and J lost 7; bases outside the gene matches: 7. The CDR3 protein is CASSSGTGVIEKLFF. In DNA form, the CDR3 reads TGTGCCAGCTCATCCGGGACAGGGGTTATTGAAAAACTGTTTTTT.

This clonotype was seen ten or more times. This chain joins TRBV2 and TRBJ2-3; 7 nucleotides align to TRBD1. The CDR3 contains 15 residues. The V gene end was trimmed by 6 bases and the J gene end by 2 bases; junction bases not matched to a gene: 8. In germline, CDR1 is SNHLY, CDR2 FYNNEI. CDR3 DNA: TGTGCCAGCAGGGTACAGGGGTCCCCCACAGATACGCAGTATTTT. The encoded protein is CASRVQGSPTDTQYF.

This sequence joins TRBV28 and TRBJ2-1, with TRBD2 identical over 9 bases. Germline V gene sequence: CDR1 MDHEN, CDR2 SYDVKM. The CDR3 totals 15 residues. Trimming removed 3 bases from V and 9 bases from J; junction bases left unmatched: 9. CDR3 coding DNA: TGTGCCAGCAGTTTCGGCGGGGGGGTTCTTCTTGAGCAGTTCTTC. It encodes CASSFGGGVLLEQFF.

This clonotype showed up just a few times. The rearrangement joins TRBV6-2 or TRBV6-3 to TRBJ2-7; 9 bases align to TRBD1. The CDR3 is 15 residues long. Germline CDR1 MNHEY, CDR2 SVGEGT. With 0 bases clipped from V and 3 bases from J, the junction kept 3 bases outside the gene matches. The CDR3 DNA reads TGTGCCAGCAGTTACTCCGGGACAGGGCACTACGAGCAGTACTTC. Translation: CASSYSGTGHYEQYF.

The J gene is TRBJ2-3, the V gene TRBV12-3 or TRBV12-4; perhaps TRBD2 as D (5 bases). V was cut by 5 bases and J by 8 bases, with 11 bases left in between. The CDR3 sequence is 12 residues long. DNA for the CDR3: TGTGCCAGCAGTACTAGGCGTGGTACGCAGTATTTT. Its translation is CASSTRRGTQYF.

V and J are TRBV20-1 and TRBJ1-1; 8 nucleotides line up with TRBD1. The CDR3 has 14 residues. Trimming removed 6 bases from V and 6 bases from J; junction bases left unmatched: 12. Germline CDR1 is DFQATT and CDR2 is SNEGSKA (reference sequence). The CDR3 DNA reads TGCAGTGCGAATAAACAGGGGGGGAGGGCTGAAGCTTTCTTT. Residues: CSANKQGGRAEAFF.

V and J are TRBV7-2 and TRBJ2-7, with D maybe TRBD1 (6 bases). This CDR3 comprises 13 residues. With 5 bases removed from V and 9 bases from J, the gap between germline ends came to 17 bases. Germline-derived CDR1 and CDR2 are SGHTA and FQGNSA. The CDR3 is CASSASRDTGQYF. The CDR3 DNA sequence: TGTGCCAGCAGCGCCTCCCGGGACACCGGGCAGTACTTC.

The CDR3 sequence: CASTQGVVTGELFF. CDR3 DNA: TGTGCCAGCACCCAAGGGGTAGTAACCGGGGAGCTGTTTTTT. The chain combines TRBV7-2 with TRBJ2-2; the D gene is possibly TRBD1 (5 bases). The germline gives CDR1 SGHTA, CDR2 FQGNSA. The length of the CDR3 is 14 residues. Trimming stripped 7 bases from V and 5 bases from J, with 14 bases between.